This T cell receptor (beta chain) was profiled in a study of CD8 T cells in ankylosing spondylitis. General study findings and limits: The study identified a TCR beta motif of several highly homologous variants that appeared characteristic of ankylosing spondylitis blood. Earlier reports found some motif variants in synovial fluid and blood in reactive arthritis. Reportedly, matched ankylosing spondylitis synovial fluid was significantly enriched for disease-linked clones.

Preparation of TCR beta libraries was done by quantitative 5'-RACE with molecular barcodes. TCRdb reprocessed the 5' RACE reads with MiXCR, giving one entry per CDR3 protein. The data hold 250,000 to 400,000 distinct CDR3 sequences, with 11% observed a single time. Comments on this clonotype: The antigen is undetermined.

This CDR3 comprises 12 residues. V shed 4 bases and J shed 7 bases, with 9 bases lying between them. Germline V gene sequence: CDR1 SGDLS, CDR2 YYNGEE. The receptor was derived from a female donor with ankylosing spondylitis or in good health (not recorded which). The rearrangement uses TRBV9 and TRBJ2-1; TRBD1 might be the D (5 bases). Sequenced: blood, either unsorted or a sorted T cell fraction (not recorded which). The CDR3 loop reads CASSFQGNEQFF. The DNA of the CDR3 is TGTGCCAGCAGCTTCCAGGGAAATGAGCAGTTCTTC.